This T cell receptor beta chain emerged from a study of cytomegalovirus exposure and HLA in healthy donors. Overall study: In an early release, HLA-typed donors contributed 77 million or so unique TCR sequences. Points from the study as a whole: The CMV antigen specificity of a few CMV-associated chains was confirmed through in vitro analysis. Excluded: some indistinguishable V segments such as TRBV6-2 and TRBV6-3. Further analysis, carried out later, found HLA-associated TCR beta chains more clonally expanded than equally common other chains.

About this clone: Its matching antigen is unknown.

The PCR made use of 60 Vbeta and 13 Jbeta primers. Sequencing used immunoSEQ multiplex PCR; TCRdb keeps in-frame clones, though not all of them. In total, the table holds approximately 150,000 clones. The CDR3 runs to 16 residues. V gave up 5 bases and J gave up 7 bases; unmatched junction bases: 9. CDR1 and CDR2 (germline): SEHNR, FQNEAQ (reference sequence). The rearrangement links TRBV7-9 to TRBJ1-6; TRBD1 agrees at 9 bases. Material: PBMCs. The source is a woman between 40 and 50 years old in good health and CMV-seronegative. CDR3 protein: CASSPGQGGTNSPLHF. The DNA of the CDR3 is TGTGCCAGCAGCCCGGGACAGGGAGGAACCAATTCACCCCTCCACTTT.